One and the same sample provided the 6 T cell receptor beta chains below, sequenced in a study of post-analysis software for immune sequencing data. Notes on the study in general: Among a handful of TRBV segments more frequent in patients than controls were TRBV5-6, TRBV5-1 and TRBV20-1.

Unique molecular identifiers tagged the TCR beta cDNA libraries. Each CDR3 protein gets one entry after TCRdb re-called the PCR reads with MiXCR. The sample shows about 430,000 distinct CDR3 sequences, less than 40% of them seen only once. These TCRs' antigens remain unknown. Sequenced: blood. These receptors were taken from a girl aged 2-10 years with multiple sclerosis.

Only a few counts were recorded for this clonotype. This chain uses TRBV5-1 with TRBJ2-7; a weak D match, TRBD1 (6 bases). The germline gives CDR1 SGHRS, CDR2 YFSETQ. V lost 1 base and J 0 bases, leaving 14 bases between the germline ends. The CDR3 sequence is 16 residues long. This CDR3 is CASSLFTGQSSYEQYF. CDR3 DNA: TGCGCCAGCAGCTTGTTCACAGGGCAAAGCTCCTACGAGCAGTACTTC.

The genes are TRBV7-3 and TRBJ1-6, with TRBD1 as a possible D gene (6 bases). The CDR3 sequence is 15 residues long. V lost 1 base and J lost 7, with 11 bases in between. Germline assignment: CDR1 SGHTA and CDR2 FQGTGA. The CDR3 DNA sequence: TGTGCCAGCAGCTTAAACTCAGGGGTCAATTCACCCCTCCACTTT. It specifies CASSLNSGVNSPLHF.

The chain employs TRBV6-5 and TRBJ1-1; possible D gene TRBD1, 5 bases. V was pared by 2 bases and J by 8 bases, with 9 bases between. CDR1 and CDR2 (germline): MNHEY, SVGAGI. The CDR3 has 12 amino acids. CDR3 amino acids: CASSYPDKEAFF. DNA of the CDR3: TGTGCCAGCAGTTACCCGGACAAGGAAGCTTTCTTT.

Only a few counts were recorded for this clonotype. Here the CDR3 reads CASSQTTSGSVYETQYF. The CDR3 DNA reads as TGCGCCAGCAGCCAAACGACTAGCGGGAGTGTATATGAGACCCAGTACTTC. The V gene is TRBV4-3, the J gene TRBJ2-5, with TRBD2 matching 12 bases. The V gene end was trimmed by 2 bases and the J gene end by 5 bases; junction bases not matched to a gene: 9. The CDR3 loop spans 17 amino acids. Germline loops: CDR1 LGHNA, CDR2 YSLEER.

This clonotype was counted only a few times. V usage is TRBV20-1 and J usage is TRBJ1-2; no reliable D call. The CDR3 totals 13 residues. Germline V CDR1 and CDR2: DFQATT, SNEGSKA (reference sequence). Trimming removed 3 bases at V and 0 bases at J, with 8 bases between. This CDR3 is CSASKSTNYGYTF. The CDR3, as DNA: TGCAGTGCTAGTAAAAGTACTAACTATGGCTACACCTTC.

The chain combines TRBV7-9 with TRBJ1-2; 7 positions agree with TRBD1. The CDR3 runs 17 residues. Germline V lookup: CDR1 SEHNR, CDR2 FQNEAQ (reference sequence). V trimming: 1 base; J trimming: 3 bases; junction bases outside the gene matches: 11. The CDR3 protein is CASSLDGRWDSYYGYTF. For the CDR3, the DNA is TGTGCCAGCAGCTTAGACGGGAGGTGGGACAGCTACTATGGCTACACCTTC.